This entry describes one T cell receptor beta chain. Its antigen is still unknown. The sample belongs to a study of OX40 agonist ivuxolimab in advanced cancers. For the study at large: The patients received agonistic anti-OX40 (CD134) antibody ivuxolimab. Participants averaged approximately 61 years of age (range about 23 to 90) and were 82.7% male.

Systemic immunosuppression or a history of autoimmune disease excluded patients. The V end lost 2 bases, the J end lost 2 bases, and 10 bases lay between the germline ends. This CDR3 comprises 15 residues. CDR1 is MDHEN, CDR2 SYDVKM, per germline. General observations from the study: Low levels of normalized T-cell clonal expansion also appeared in some nonresponders.

Clones were read by immunoSEQ multiplex PCR, and TCRdb kept only the in-frame ones, dropping some. Counted here are tens of thousands of clones, around 84% occurring once; the ten biggest clones make up roughly a quarter. This specimen consisted of CD4+ or CD8+ T cells sorted from blood, obtained in a trial of the OX40 agonist ivuxolimab. The chain carries TRBV28 and TRBJ1-3, with D unresolved. The TCR was taken from an adult with an advanced solid tumor such as melanoma, head and neck, liver or kidney cancer. CDR3 sequence reads: CASSLTTGTGNTIYF. CDR3 DNA: TGTGCCAGCAGTTTAACAACGGGGACTGGAAACACCATATATTTT.